A single sample gave rise to the 7 T cell receptor beta chains below, sequenced in a study of Ad26.COV2.S vaccination and SARS-CoV-2 variants. The protocol was immunoSEQ multiplex PCR, while the TCRdb copy is restricted to in-frame clones and leaves out a portion. Of hundreds of thousands of clones listed, around 90% are singletons. Treatment defined: roughly 18 received Ad26.COV2.S at low or high dose, single or two shots; several received placebo; per-sample allocation not given. Samples analyzed were those drawn on day 63 after the first vaccine or placebo injection. The material was peripheral blood, obtained in a trial of Ad26.COV2.S vaccine versus placebo. Every receptor here comes from a person aged 18 to 59 who received the Ad26.COV2.S COVID-19 vaccine or a placebo.

V usage is TRBV24-1 and J usage is TRBJ2-3; 8 positions agree with TRBD2. J gave up 5 bases and V 5 bases, and 5 bases lay outside the gene matches. This CDR3 contains 14 residues. The germline gives CDR1 KGHDR, CDR2 SFDVKD. The CDR3, as DNA: TGTGCCACCAGTGGACGGGAGGGTGTAGATACGCAGTATTTT. Its protein is CATSGREGVDTQYF.

This sequence joins TRBV5-6 and TRBJ2-1; the D is unclear. V was pared by 0 bases and J by 9 bases, with 7 bases between. Looked up from germline, CDR1 is SGHDT and CDR2 is YYEEEE. The CDR3 covers 12 residues. This chain's CDR3 is CASSLVAGEQFF. The CDR3 region has the DNA TGTGCCAGCAGCTTGGTAGCAGGTGAGCAGTTCTTC.

The chain recombines TRBV5-1 with TRBJ2-7; TRBD2 aligns across 12 bases. Trimming cost V 4 bases and J 4 bases; bases outside gene matches: 6. This CDR3 region has 15 residues. The germline CDR1 and CDR2 sequences are SGHRS and YFSETQ. The CDR3 region is CASSPLTSGGYEQYF. DNA for the CDR3: TGCGCCAGCAGCCCGCTGACTAGCGGGGGTTACGAGCAGTACTTC.

The CDR3 nucleotides read TGTGCCAGCAGCTTAGATGGCCATCAAACAGATACGCAGTATTTT. Translated: CASSLDGHQTDTQYF. This sequence joins TRBV7-9 and TRBJ2-3; D call uncertain. V lost 1 base and J lost 3, with 11 bases in between. CDR3 length: 15 amino acids. CDR1 and CDR2 (germline): SEHNR, FQNEAQ (reference sequence).

The chain uses TRBV5-1 and TRBJ2-7, with D tentatively TRBD1 or TRBD2 (5 bases each). Per germline, CDR1 SGHRS and CDR2 YFSETQ. Trimming removed 5 bases at V and 1 base at J, with 10 bases between. The CDR3 has 13 amino acids. The CDR3 is CASRVEGSYEQYF. In nucleotides, the CDR3 is TGCGCCAGCAGAGTCGAGGGGTCCTACGAGCAGTACTTC.

J is TRBJ1-1 and V is TRBV9; no definite D call. CDR1 SGDLS and CDR2 YYNGEE come from the germline V gene. The V gene lost 3 bases and the J gene lost 1 base, with 13 bases spanning the gap. The CDR3 runs to 15 residues. CDR3: CASSAALGTNTEAFF. In DNA form, the CDR3 reads TGTGCCAGCAGCGCCGCCTTGGGTACGAACACTGAAGCTTTCTTT.

This sequence joins TRBV3-1 (or the pseudogene TRBV3-2) and TRBJ1-2, with 7 nucleotides matching TRBD1. The CDR3 runs to 14 residues. From germline, CDR1 is LGHDT and CDR2 YNNKEL (reference sequence). The V segment lost 3 bases and the J segment 3 bases; nucleotides outside the gene matches: 4. CDR3 sequence (DNA): TGTGCCAGCAGCCAGACAGGGACCCACTATGGCTACACCTTC. Its protein is CASSQTGTHYGYTF.